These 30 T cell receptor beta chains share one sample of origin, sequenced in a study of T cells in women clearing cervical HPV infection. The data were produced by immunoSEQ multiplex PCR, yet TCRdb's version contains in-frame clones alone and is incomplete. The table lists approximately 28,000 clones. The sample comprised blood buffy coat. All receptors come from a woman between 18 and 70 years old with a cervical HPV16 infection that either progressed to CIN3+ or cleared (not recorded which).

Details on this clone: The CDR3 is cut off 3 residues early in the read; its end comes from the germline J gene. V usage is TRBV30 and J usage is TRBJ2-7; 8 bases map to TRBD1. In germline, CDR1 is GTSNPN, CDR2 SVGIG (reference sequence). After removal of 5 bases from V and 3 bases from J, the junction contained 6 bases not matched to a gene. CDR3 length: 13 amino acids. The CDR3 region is CAWEEGTGYEQYF. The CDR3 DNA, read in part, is TGTGCCTGGGAAGAGGGGACAGGCTACGAG.

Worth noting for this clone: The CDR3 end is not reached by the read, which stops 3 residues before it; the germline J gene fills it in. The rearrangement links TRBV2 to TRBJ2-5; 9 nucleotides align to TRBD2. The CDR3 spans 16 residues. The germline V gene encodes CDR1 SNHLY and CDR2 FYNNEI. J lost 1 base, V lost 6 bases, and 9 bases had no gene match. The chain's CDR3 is CASSRGLAGAQETQYF. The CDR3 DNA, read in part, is TGTGCCAGCAGCCGGGGACTAGCAGGCGCCCAAGAGACC.

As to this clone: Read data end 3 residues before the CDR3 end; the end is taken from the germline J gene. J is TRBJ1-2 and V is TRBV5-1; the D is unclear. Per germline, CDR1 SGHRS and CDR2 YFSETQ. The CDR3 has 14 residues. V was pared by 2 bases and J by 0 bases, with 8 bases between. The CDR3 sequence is CASSLQSSNYGYTF. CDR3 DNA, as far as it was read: TGCGCCAGCAGCTTACAGAGTTCTAACTATGGC. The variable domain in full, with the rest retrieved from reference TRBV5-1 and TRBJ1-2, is KAGVTQTPRYLIKTRGQQVTLSCSPISGHRSVSWYQQTPGQGLQFLFEYFSETQRNKGNFPGRFSGRQFSNSRSEMNVSTLELGDSALYLCASSLQSSNYGYTFGSGTRLTVV.

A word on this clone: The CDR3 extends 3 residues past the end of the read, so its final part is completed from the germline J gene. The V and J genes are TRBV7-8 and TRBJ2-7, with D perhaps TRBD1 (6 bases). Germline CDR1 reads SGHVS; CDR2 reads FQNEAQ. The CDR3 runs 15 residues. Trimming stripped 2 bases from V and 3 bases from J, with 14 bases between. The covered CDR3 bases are TGTGCCAGCAGCTTAACGTGGGGGCTGTACTACGAG. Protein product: CASSLTWGLYYE. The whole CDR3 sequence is CASSLTWGLYYEQYF.

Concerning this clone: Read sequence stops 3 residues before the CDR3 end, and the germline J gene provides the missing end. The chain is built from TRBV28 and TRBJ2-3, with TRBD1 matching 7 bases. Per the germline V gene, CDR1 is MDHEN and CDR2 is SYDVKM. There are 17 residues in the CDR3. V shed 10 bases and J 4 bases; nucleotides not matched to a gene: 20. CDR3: CAIESIQGNMTADTQYF. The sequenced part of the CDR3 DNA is TGTGCCATCGAGTCTATACAGGGGAATATGACCGCAGATACG. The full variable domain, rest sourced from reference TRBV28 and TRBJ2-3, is DVKVTQSSRYLVKRTGEKVFLECVQDMDHENMFWYRQDPGLGLRLIYFSYDVKMKEKGDIPEGYSVSREKKERFSLILESASTNQTSMYLCAIESIQGNMTADTQYFGPGTRLTVL.

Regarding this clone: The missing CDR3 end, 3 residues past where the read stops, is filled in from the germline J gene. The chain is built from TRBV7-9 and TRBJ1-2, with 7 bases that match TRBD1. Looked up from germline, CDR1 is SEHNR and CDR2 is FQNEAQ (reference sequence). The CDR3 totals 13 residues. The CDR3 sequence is CASSPRTGGGYTF. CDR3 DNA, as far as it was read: TGTGCCAGCAGCCCGCGGACAGGTGGAGGC.

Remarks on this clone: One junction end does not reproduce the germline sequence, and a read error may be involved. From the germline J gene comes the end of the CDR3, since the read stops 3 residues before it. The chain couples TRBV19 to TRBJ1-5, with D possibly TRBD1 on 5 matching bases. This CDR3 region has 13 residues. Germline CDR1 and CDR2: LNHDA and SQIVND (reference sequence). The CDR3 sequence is CASSRGSTQPQHF. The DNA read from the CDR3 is TGTGCCAGTAGTCGGGGGAGCACTCAGCCC.

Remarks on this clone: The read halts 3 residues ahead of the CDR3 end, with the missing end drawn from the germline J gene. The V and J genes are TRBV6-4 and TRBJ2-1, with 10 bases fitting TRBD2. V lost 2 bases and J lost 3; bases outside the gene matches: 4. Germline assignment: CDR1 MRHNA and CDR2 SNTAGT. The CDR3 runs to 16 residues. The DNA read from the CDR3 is TGTGCCAGCAGTGACGGGCTAGCGGGAGACTACAATGAG. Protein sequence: CASSDGLAGDYNE. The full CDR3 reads CASSDGLAGDYNEQFF.

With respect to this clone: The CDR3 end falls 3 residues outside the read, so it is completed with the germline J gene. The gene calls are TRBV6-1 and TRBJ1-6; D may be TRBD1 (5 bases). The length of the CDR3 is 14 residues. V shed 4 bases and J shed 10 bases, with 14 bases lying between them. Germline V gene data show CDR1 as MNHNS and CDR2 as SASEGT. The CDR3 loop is CASSVSGLRSPLHF. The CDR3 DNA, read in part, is TGTGCCAGCAGTGTGTCAGGGCTCAGATCACCC.

CDR3: CASSEEAGWDYTF. The CDR3 bases that were read are TGTGCCAGCAGTGAAGAGGCGGGCTGGGAC. This chain joins TRBV6-1 and TRBJ1-2, with D unclear. The read falls 3 residues short of the CDR3 end, and the missing part is taken from the germline J gene. The germline CDR1 and CDR2 sequences are MNHNS and SASEGT. The CDR3 has 13 amino acids.

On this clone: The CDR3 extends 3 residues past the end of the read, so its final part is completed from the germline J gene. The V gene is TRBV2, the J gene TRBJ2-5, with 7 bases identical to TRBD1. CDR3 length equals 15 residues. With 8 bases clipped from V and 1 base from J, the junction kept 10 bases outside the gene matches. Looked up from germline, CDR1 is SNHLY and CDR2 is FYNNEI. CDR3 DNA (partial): TGTGCCAGCTACGTTGACAGGGTGGCCCAAGAGACC. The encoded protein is CASYVDRVAQET. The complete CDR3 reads CASYVDRVAQETQYF.

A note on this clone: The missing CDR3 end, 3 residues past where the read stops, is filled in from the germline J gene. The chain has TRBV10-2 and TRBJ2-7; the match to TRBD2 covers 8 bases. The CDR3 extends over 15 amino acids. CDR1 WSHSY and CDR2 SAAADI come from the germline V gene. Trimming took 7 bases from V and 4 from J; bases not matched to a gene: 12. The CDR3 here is CASTERGYRPYEQYF. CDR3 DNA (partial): TGCGCCAGCACCGAGCGGGGGTATCGCCCTTACGAG.

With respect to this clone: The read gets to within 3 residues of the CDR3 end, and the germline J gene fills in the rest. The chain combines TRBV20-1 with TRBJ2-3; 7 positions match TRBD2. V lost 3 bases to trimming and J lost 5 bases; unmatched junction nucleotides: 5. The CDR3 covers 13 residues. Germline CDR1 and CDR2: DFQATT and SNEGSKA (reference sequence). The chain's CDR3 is CSARSLAGDTQYF. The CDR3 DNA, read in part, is TGCAGTGCTAGGAGCTTAGCGGGAGATACG.

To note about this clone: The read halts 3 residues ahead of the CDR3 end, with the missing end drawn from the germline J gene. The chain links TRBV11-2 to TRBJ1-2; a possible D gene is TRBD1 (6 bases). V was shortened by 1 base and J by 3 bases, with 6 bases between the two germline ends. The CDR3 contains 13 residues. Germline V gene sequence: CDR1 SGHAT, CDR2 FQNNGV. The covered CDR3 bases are TGTGCCAGCAGCTTAGGACAGGACTATGGC. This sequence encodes CASSLGQDYG. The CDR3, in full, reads CASSLGQDYGYTF.

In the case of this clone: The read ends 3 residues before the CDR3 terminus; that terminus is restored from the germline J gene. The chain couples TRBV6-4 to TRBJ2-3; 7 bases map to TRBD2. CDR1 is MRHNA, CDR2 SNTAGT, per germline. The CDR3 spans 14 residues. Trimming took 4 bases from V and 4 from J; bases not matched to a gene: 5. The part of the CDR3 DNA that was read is TGTGCCAGCAGTGCGGGGAGGGCCGCAGATACG. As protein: CASSAGRAADT. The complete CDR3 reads CASSAGRAADTQYF.

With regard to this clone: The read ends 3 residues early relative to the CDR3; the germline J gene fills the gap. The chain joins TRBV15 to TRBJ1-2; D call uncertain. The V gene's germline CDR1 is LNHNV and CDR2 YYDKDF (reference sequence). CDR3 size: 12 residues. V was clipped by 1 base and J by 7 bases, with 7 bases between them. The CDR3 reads CATSRARVGYTF. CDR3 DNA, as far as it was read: TGTGCCACCAGCAGAGCGAGGGTTGGC.

The sequenced part of the CDR3 DNA is TGTGCCATCAGGCCTAGCCCTTCCTACAATGAG. Encoded protein: CAIRPSPSYNE. The whole CDR3 reads CAIRPSPSYNEQFF. The rearrangement links TRBV10-3 to TRBJ2-1; tentatively, D is TRBD2 (5 bases). The observed sequence ends 3 residues before the CDR3 terminus, with the missing tail filled in from the germline J gene. The CDR3 spans 14 residues. CDR1 is ENHRY, CDR2 SYGVKD, per germline. The ends were cut back, 6 bases at V and 1 base at J, with 10 bases in the middle.

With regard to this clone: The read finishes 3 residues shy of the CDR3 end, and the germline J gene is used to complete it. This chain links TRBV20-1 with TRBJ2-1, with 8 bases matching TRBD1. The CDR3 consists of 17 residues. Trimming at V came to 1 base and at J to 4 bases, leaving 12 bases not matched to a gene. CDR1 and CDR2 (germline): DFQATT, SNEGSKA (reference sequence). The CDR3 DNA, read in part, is TGCAGTGCTAGAGTATATTCGGGACAGGAATCATACAATGAG. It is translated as CSARVYSGQESYNE. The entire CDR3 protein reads CSARVYSGQESYNEQFF.

CDR3 DNA, as far as it was read: TGTGCCAGCAGCCCGGGACAGGTGGGTCAGCCC. This sequence encodes CASSPGQVGQP. In full, the CDR3 reads CASSPGQVGQPQHF. The rearrangement links TRBV7-2 to TRBJ1-5, with 8 bases matching TRBD1. The read terminates 3 residues before the CDR3 end, so the remaining end is supplied by the germline J gene. Germline V gene data show CDR1 as SGHTA and CDR2 as FQGNSA. This CDR3 spans 14 amino acids. Trimming took 5 bases from V and 6 from J; bases not matched to a gene: 6.

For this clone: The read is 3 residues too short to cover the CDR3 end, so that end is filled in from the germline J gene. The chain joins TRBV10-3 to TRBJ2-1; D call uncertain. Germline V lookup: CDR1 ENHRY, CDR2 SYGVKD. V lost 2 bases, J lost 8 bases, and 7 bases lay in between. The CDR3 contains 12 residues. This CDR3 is CAISEPYDEQFF. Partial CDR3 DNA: TGTGCCATCAGTGAGCCGTATGATGAG.

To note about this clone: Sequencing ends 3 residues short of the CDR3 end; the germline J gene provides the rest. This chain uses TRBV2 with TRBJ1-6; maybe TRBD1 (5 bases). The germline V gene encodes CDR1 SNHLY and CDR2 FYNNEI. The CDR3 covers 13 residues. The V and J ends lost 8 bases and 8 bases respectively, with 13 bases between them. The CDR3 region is CASQTGGDSPLHF. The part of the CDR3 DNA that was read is TGTGCCAGCCAGACCGGAGGGGATTCACCC.

The sequenced CDR3 bases are TGTGCCAGTAGTATAGGATGGGAAGCGGCCGAGAGGACCAATGAG. It translates to CASSIGWEAAERTNE. The whole CDR3 is CASSIGWEAAERTNEQFF. This chain links TRBV19 with TRBJ2-1; possible D gene TRBD2, 5 bases. The read stops 3 residues short of the end of the CDR3; the missing end is completed from the germline J gene. CDR3 length equals 18 residues. The V gene lost 1 base and the J gene lost 6 bases, with 22 bases spanning the gap. CDR1 LNHDA and CDR2 SQIVND come from the germline V gene (reference sequence).

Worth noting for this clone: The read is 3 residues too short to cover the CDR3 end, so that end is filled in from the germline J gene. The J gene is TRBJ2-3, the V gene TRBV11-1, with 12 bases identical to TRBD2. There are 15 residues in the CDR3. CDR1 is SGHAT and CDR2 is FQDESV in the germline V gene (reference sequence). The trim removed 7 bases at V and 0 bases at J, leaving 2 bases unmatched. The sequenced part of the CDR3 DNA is TGTGCCAGCATCGGGACTAGCGGGAGCACAGATACG. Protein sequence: CASIGTSGSTDT. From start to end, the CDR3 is CASIGTSGSTDTQYF. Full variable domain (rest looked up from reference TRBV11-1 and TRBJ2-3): EAEVAQSPRYKITEKSQAVAFWCDPISGHATLYWYRQILGQGPELLVQFQDESVVDDSQLPKDRFSAERLKGVDSTLKIQPAELGDSAMYLCASIGTSGSTDTQYFGPGTRLTVL.

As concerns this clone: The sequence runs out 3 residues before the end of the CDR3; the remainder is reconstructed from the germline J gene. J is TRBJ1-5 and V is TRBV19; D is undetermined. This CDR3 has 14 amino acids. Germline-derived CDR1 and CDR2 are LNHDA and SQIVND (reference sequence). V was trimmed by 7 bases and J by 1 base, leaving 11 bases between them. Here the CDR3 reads CASNPVVSNQPQHF. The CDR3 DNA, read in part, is TGTGCCAGTAACCCAGTGGTGAGCAATCAGCCC.

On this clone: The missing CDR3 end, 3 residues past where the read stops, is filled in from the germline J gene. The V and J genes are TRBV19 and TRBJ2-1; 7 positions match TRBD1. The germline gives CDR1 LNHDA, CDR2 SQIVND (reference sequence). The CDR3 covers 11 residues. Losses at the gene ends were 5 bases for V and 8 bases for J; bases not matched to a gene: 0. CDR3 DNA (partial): TGTGCCAGTAGTCAGGGGGATGAG. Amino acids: CASSQGDE. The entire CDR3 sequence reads CASSQGDEQFF.

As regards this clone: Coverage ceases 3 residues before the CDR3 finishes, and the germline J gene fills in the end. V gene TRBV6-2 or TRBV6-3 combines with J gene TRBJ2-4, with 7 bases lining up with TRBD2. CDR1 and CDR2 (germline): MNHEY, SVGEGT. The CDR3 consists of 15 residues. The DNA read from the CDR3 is TGTGCCAGCAGCCACCGGGCTAGCGGATACAATGAT. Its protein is CASSHRASGYND. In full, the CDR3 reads CASSHRASGYNDQYF.

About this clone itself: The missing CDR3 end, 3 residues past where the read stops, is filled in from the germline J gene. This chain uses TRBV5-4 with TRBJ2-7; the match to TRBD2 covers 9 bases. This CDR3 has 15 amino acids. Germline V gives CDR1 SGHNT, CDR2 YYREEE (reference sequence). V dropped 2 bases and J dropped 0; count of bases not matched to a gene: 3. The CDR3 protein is CASSLSGGSSYEQYF. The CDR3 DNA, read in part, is TGTGCCAGCAGCTTAAGCGGGGGGAGCTCCTACGAG.

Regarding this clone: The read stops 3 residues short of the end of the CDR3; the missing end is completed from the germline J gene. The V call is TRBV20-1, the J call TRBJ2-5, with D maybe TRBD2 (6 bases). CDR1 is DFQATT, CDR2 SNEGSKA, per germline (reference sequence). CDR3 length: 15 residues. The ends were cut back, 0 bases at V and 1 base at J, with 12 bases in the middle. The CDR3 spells CSARDSRDSQETQYF. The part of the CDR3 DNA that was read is TGCAGTGCTAGAGATAGCCGGGACTCCCAAGAGACC.

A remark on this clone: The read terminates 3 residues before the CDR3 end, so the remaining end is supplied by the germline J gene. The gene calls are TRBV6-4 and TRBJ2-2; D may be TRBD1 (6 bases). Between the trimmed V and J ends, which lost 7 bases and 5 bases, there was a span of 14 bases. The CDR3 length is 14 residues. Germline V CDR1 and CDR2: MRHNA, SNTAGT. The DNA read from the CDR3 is TGTGCCAGCACCGAACAGGGCGGAACCGGGGAG. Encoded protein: CASTEQGGTGE. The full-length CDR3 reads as CASTEQGGTGELFF.

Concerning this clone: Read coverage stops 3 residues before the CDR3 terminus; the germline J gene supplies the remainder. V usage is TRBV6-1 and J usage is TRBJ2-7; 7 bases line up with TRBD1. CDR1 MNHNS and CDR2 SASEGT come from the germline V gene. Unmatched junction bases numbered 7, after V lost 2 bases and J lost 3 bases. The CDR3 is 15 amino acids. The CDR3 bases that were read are TGTGCCAGCAGTGAATGGGGAGACAGGGTCTACGAG. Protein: CASSEWGDRVYE. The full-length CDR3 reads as CASSEWGDRVYEQYF.